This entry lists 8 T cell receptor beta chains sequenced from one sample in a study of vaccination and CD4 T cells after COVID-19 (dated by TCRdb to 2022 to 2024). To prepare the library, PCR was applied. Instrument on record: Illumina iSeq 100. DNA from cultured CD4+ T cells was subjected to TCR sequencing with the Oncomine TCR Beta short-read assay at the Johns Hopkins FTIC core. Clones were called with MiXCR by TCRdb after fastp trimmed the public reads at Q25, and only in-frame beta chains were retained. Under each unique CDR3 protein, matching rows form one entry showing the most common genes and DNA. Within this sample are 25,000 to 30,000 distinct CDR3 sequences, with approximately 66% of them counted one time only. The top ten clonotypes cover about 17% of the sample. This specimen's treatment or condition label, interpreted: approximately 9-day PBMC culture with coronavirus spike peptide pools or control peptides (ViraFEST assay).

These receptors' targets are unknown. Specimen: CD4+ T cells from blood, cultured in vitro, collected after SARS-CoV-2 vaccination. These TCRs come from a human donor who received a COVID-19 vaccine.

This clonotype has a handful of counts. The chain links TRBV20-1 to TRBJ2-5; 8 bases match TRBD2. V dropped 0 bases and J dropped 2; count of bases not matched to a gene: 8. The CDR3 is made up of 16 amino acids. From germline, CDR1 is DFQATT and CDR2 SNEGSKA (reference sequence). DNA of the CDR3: TGCAGTGCTAGAGATCAAGTACTAGCGGAACAAGAGACCCAGTACTTC. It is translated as CSARDQVLAEQETQYF.

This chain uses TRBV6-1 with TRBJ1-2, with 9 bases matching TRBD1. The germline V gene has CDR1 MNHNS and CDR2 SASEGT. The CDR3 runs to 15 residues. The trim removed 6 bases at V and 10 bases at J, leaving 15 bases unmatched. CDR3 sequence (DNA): TGTGCCAGCAGCTGGCAATCCGGGACAGGGACCTCCTACACCTTC. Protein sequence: CASSWQSGTGTSYTF.

The CDR3 nucleotides are TGTGCCAGCAGCGGGGGACTAGCGGGGGCGGGTGAGCAGTTCTTC. This translates into CASSGGLAGAGEQFF. The chain recombines TRBV7-3 with TRBJ2-1, with 14 bases that match TRBD2. V lost 5 bases and J lost 9; bases outside the gene matches: 6. This CDR3 is 15 amino acids long. Germline lookup yields CDR1 SGHTA and CDR2 FQGTGA. Supplemented by reference TRBV7-3 and TRBJ2-1, the full variable domain reads GAGVSQTPSNKVTEKGKYVELRCDPISGHTALYWYRQSLGQGPEFLIYFQGTGAADDSGLPNDRFFAVRPEGSVSTLKIQRTERGDSAVYLCASSGGLAGAGEQFFGPGTRLTVL.

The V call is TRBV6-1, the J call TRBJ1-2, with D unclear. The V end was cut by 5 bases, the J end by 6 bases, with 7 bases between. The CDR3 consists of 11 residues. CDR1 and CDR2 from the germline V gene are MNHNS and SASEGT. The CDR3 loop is CASSHVDGYTF. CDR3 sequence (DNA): TGTGCCAGCAGTCACGTTGATGGCTACACCTTC.

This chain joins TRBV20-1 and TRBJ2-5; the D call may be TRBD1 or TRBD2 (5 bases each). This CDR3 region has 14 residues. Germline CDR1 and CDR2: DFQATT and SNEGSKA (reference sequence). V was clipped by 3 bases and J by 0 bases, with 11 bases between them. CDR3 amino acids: CSASSSGHQETQYF. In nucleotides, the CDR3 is TGCAGTGCTAGTTCTTCGGGGCACCAAGAGACCCAGTACTTC.

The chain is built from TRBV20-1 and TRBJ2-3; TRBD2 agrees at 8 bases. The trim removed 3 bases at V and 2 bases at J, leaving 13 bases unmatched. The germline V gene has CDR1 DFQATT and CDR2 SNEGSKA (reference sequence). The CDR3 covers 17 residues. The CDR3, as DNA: TGCAGTGCTAGCATTAGCGGGGCCACCGGCTTCACAGATACGCAGTATTTT. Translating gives CSASISGATGFTDTQYF.

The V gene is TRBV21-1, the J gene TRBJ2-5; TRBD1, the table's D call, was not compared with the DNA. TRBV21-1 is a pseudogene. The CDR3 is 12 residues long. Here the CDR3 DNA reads TGTGCCAGCACGGAGAGGGGAAAGACCCAGTACTTC. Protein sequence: CASTERGKTQYF.

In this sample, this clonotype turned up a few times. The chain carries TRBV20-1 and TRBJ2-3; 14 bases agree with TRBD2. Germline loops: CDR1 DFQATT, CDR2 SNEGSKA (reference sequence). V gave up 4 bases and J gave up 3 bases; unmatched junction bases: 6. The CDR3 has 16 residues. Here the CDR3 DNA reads TGCAGTGCTACAAAGACTAGCGGGGGGGAGACAGATACGCAGTATTTT. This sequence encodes CSATKTSGGETDTQYF.